This T cell receptor beta chain came from a study of blood T cell repertoires in COVID-19. TCRdb keeps only in-frame clones here, not all; method: immunoSEQ multiplex PCR. This sample carries roughly 250,000 clones, 86% of them seen once, and the ten largest clones take roughly 3.1%. Germline CDR1 reads GTSNPN; CDR2 reads SVGIG (reference sequence). V dropped 3 bases and J dropped 1 base, with 13 bases sitting between them. There are 15 residues in the CDR3. This TCR was recovered from a woman aged 40 to 55 with acute COVID-19. V gene TRBV30 combines with J gene TRBJ1-5, with a possible D match to TRBD1 (5 bases). The sequencing sample was made of PBMCs or T cells enriched from blood (not recorded which). The CDR3 sequence is CAWSGDSLSNQPQHF. The CDR3 region has the DNA TGTGCCTGGAGCGGAGACAGCCTCAGCAATCAGCCCCAGCATTTT.